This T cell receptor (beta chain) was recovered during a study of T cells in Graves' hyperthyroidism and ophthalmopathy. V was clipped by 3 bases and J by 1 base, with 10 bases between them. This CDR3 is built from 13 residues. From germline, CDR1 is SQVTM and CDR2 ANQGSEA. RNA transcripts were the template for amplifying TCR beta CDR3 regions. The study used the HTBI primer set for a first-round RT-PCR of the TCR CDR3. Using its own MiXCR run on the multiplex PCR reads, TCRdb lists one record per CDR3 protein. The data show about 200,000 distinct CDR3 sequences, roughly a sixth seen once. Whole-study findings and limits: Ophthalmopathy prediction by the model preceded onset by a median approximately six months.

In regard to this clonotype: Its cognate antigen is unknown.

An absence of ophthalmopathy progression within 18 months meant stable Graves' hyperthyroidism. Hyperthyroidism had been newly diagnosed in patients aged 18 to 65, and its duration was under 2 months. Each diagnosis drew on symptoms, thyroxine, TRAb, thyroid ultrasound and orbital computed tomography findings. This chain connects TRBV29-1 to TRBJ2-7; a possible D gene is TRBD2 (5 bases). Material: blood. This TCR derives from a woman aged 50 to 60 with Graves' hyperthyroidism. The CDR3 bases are TGCAGCGTTGAGTTAGGACTTTCCTACGAGCAGTACTTC. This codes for CSVELGLSYEQYF.